These 10 T cell receptor beta chains were sequenced from one sample in a study of CD8 T cells in Susac syndrome. With random hexamers, 0.5 to 1 ug RNA was reverse transcribed. TCRdb re-analysed the immunoSEQ multiplex PCR reads in MiXCR, keeping a single row per CDR3 protein. The sample shows about 200,000 distinct CDR3 sequences, over 85% of them seen only once. Sequenced sample: CD4+ T cells from PBMCs. These receptors were taken from a human donor in good health.

J is TRBJ2-1 and V is TRBV24-1, with D unclear. The CDR3 runs to 12 residues. Trimming removed 1 base at V and 3 bases at J, with 0 bases between. Looked up from germline, CDR1 is KGHDR and CDR2 is SFDVKD. The CDR3 DNA reads TGTGCCACCAGTGATTTCTACAATGAGCAGTTCTTC. Residues: CATSDFYNEQFF.

The chain uses TRBV4-1 and TRBJ2-4; TRBD2 is a possible D gene (6 bases). The CDR3 is 14 amino acids. The germline V gene encodes CDR1 MGHRA and CDR2 YSYEKL. The germline V and J ends were trimmed by 1 base and 6 bases, with 10 bases remaining between them. The CDR3 DNA reads as TGCGCCAGCAGCCAAGGGTCGCGGGGAAACATTCAGTACTTC. Its translation is CASSQGSRGNIQYF.

The J gene is TRBJ2-5, the V gene TRBV11-2, with 7 bases identical to TRBD1. The CDR3 contains 16 residues. V gave up 3 bases and J gave up 2 bases; unmatched junction bases: 9. Germline CDR1 is SGHAT and CDR2 is FQNNGV. The CDR3 spells CASSFRRTGGQETQYF. CDR3 bases: TGTGCCAGCAGCTTCCGACGGACAGGCGGTCAAGAGACCCAGTACTTC.

Here the CDR3 DNA reads TGTGCCAGCTCAGATTCCGAATGGGGGAACACTGAAGCTTTCTTT. Translating it yields CASSDSEWGNTEAFF. The chain carries TRBV18 and TRBJ1-1; D is undetermined. V was shortened by 5 bases and J by 1 base, with 14 bases between the two germline ends. This CDR3 has 15 residues. From germline, CDR1 is KGHSH and CDR2 LQKENI.

The J gene is TRBJ2-2, the V gene TRBV6-2 or TRBV6-3, with D unclear. CDR1 and CDR2 (germline): MNHEY, SVGEGT. This CDR3 is built from 12 residues. V lost 4 bases to trimming and J lost 5 bases, with 5 bases between them. The DNA of the CDR3 is TGTGCCAGCAGTTCAGCAACCGGGGAGCTGTTTTTT. Protein sequence: CASSSATGELFF.

This clonotype was counted once. The rearrangement links TRBV25-1 to TRBJ2-7; D may be TRBD2 (5 bases). The CDR3 is 14 amino acids. V was clipped by 10 bases and J by 3 bases, with 19 bases between them. Germline CDR1 is MGHDK and CDR2 is SYGVNS. For the CDR3, the DNA is TGTGCCACCCAGGAGACACGGGGAAGCTACGAGCAGTACTTC. Translation gives CATQETRGSYEQYF.

This sequence joins TRBV20-1 and TRBJ2-7; D is unresolved. The CDR3 has 14 amino acids. V gave up 0 bases and J gave up 2 bases, with 11 bases separating them. The V gene's germline CDR1 is DFQATT and CDR2 SNEGSKA (reference sequence). CDR3 sequence: CSAREARTPYEQYF. The CDR3 DNA is TGCAGTGCTAGAGAGGCCCGCACCCCCTACGAGCAGTACTTC.

The chain has TRBV27 and TRBJ2-7; TRBD2 matches at 14 bases. The germline V gene has CDR1 MNHEY and CDR2 SMNVEV (reference sequence). Germline trimming cut 5 bases from V and 4 bases from J; bases unmatched to any gene: 1. CDR3 length: 14 amino acids. This CDR3 is CASSRLAGGYEQYV. The CDR3 nucleotides are TGTGCCAGCAGTAGACTAGCGGGAGGGTACGAGCAGTACGTC.

The CDR3 DNA is TGCGCCAGCAGCCAGCCGGGACAGGGGGCATTTGGCTACACCTTC. It is translated as CASSQPGQGAFGYTF. The J gene is TRBJ1-2, the V gene TRBV4-1; TRBD1 matches at 12 bases. V gave up 3 bases and J gave up 7 bases; unmatched junction bases: 6. This CDR3 region has 15 residues. Per the germline V gene, CDR1 is MGHRA and CDR2 is YSYEKL.

This rearrangement joins TRBV25-1 to TRBJ2-2; no clear D. V lost 4 bases and J 0 bases, leaving 3 bases between the germline ends. The germline V gene encodes CDR1 MGHDK and CDR2 SYGVNS. The CDR3 extends over 13 amino acids. CDR3 sequence reads: CASSGPNTGELFF. DNA for the CDR3: TGTGCCAGCAGTGGACCGAACACCGGGGAGCTGTTTTTT.